Detailed here is one T cell receptor (beta chain). Its matching antigen is unknown. The data originate from a study of CD4 T cells in relation to SARS-CoV-2 and coronaviruses. The wider study: Crossreactive spike epitopes shared across donors were mapped to their HLA restriction. Study-wide findings and caveats: Approximately 65% of donors had memory CD4+ clonotypes crossrecognizing SARS-CoV-2 and common cold coronavirus spike. The cross-reactivity analysis covered only spike protein, not other viral proteins.

With 5 bases clipped from V and 3 bases from J, the junction kept 6 bases outside the gene matches. This CDR3 has 16 amino acids. Germline V gene sequence: CDR1 SGHTA, CDR2 FQGTGA. Using immunoSEQ multiplex PCR, the repertoire was profiled, and TCRdb retains in-frame clones only, with some absent. The sample has about 70,000 clones, over 80% seen once. Before the COVID-19 pandemic, during about 2011-2018, CD4+ T cells were taken from unexposed donors. The sample consisted of memory CD4+ T cells from PBMCs. The source is a human donor in good health. The chain links TRBV7-3 to TRBJ2-2, with TRBD1 matching 10 bases. The CDR3, as DNA: TGTGCCAGCAGCCCTCGACAGGGGGCGGACACCGGGGAGCTGTTTTTT. It codes for CASSPRQGADTGELFF.